The next 21 T cell receptor beta chains were all read from a single sample in a study of shared clonotypes between healthy human individuals. The method was immunoSEQ multiplex PCR; TCRdb's version includes in-frame clones alone and lacks a portion of them. The sample has under 150,000 clones, around two thirds seen once; the top ten hold 20% to 25%. Sample: memory CD8+ T cells sorted from blood. Subset in this sample: CD45RO+ cells pooled with CCR7-negative TemRA cells. The origin of the receptors is a woman aged 25 to 39 in good health.

Written as DNA, the CDR3 is TGTGCCAGCAGCCGAGTACTACTAGCGGGAGGGCGTAGCTACAATGAGCAGTTCTTC. Translation gives CASSRVLLAGGRSYNEQFF. The chain has TRBV14 and TRBJ2-1, with 13 bases identical to TRBD2. Losses at the gene ends were 4 bases for V and 3 bases for J; bases not matched to a gene: 12. The CDR3 is 19 residues long. Germline assignment: CDR1 SGHDN and CDR2 FVKESK.

The J gene is TRBJ2-1, the V gene TRBV25-1; 13 bases are a match to TRBD2. In germline, CDR1 is MGHDK, CDR2 SYGVNS. There are 18 residues in the CDR3. V was pared by 2 bases and J by 0 bases, with 4 bases of the junction left unmatched. The CDR3 DNA follows: TGTGCCAGCAGTGAAAGACTAGCGGGAGGCCGCTCCTACAATGAGCAGTTCTTC. It translates to CASSERLAGGRSYNEQFF.

V usage is TRBV7-6 and J usage is TRBJ1-5; a weak D match, TRBD1 (5 bases). Deletions cut 5 bases from V and 11 bases from J, with 10 bases between. Germline CDR1 reads SGHVS; CDR2 reads FNYEAQ. This CDR3 is 11 amino acids long. Written as DNA, the CDR3 is TGTGCCAGCAGCCGGGGACGGACCCAGCATTTT. Translated, it gives CASSRGRTQHF.

V is TRBV13 and J is TRBJ2-7; D is undetermined. From germline, CDR1 is PRHDT and CDR2 FYEKMQ (reference sequence). Trimming pared 5 bases from V and 2 bases from J, leaving 16 bases between. The CDR3 is 15 amino acids. The CDR3 sequence: CASSPMGFTPYEQYF. In nucleotides, the CDR3 is TGTGCCAGCAGCCCCATGGGATTCACCCCCTACGAGCAGTACTTC.

This clone was seen ten or more times. CDR3 sequence (DNA): TGTGCCAGTACAGGACTAGCGGGAGTACTAAGCTCCTACAATGAGCAGTTCTTC. Translated, it gives CASTGLAGVLSSYNEQFF. V usage is TRBV28 and J usage is TRBJ2-1, with TRBD2 matching 13 bases. From germline, CDR1 is MDHEN and CDR2 SYDVKM. The length of the CDR3 is 18 residues. V gave up 9 bases and J gave up 0 bases; unmatched junction bases: 11.

This clone was seen a handful of times. The J gene is TRBJ1-2, the V gene TRBV6-1; D is perhaps TRBD1 (5 bases). V was cut by 1 base and J by 0 bases, with 9 bases left in between. The CDR3 is made up of 15 amino acids. CDR1 and CDR2 from the germline V gene are MNHNS and SASEGT. For the CDR3, the DNA is TGTGCCAGCAGTGAAGGGTTAGGGGCTAACTATGGCTACACCTTC. Amino acids: CASSEGLGANYGYTF.

This chain uses TRBV28 with TRBJ2-3; tentatively, D is TRBD1 (6 bases). CDR3 length: 17 residues. V lost 5 bases to trimming and J lost 2 bases, with 20 bases between them. The germline CDR1 and CDR2 sequences are MDHEN and SYDVKM. CDR3 nucleotide sequence: TGTGCCAGCAGTACTTTAACTAGGGGGAAGGCCACAGATACGCAGTATTTT. This sequence encodes CASSTLTRGKATDTQYF.

In this sample, this clone turned up once. V usage is TRBV29-1 and J usage is TRBJ2-1, with a tentative D call TRBD2 (5 bases). The germline CDR1 and CDR2 sequences are SQVTM and ANQGSEA. Trimming removed 1 base at V and 4 bases at J, with 11 bases between. The CDR3 spans 14 residues. The DNA for the CDR3 is TGCAGCGTTGAAGGTGAGGGCTCTTACAATGAGCAGTTCTTC. This translates into CSVEGEGSYNEQFF.

This chain uses TRBV6-1 with TRBJ1-5, with 8 bases aligning to TRBD1. The CDR3 runs to 15 residues. CDR1 is MNHNS, CDR2 SASEGT, per germline. V trimming: 6 bases; J trimming: 2 bases; junction bases outside the gene matches: 6. CDR3 sequence reads: CASRPLTGGNQPQHF. The CDR3 coding sequence is TGTGCCAGCAGACCTTTGACAGGGGGCAATCAGCCCCAGCATTTT.

The chain has TRBV6-4 and TRBJ2-5; 8 bases line up with TRBD1. CDR3 length: 15 amino acids. V shed 5 bases and J 1 base; nucleotides not matched to a gene: 6. Germline V gives CDR1 MRHNA, CDR2 SNTAGT. The CDR3 DNA reads as TGTGCCAGCAGTTACGGGGGACAGGCCCAAGAGACCCAGTACTTC. Translating it yields CASSYGGQAQETQYF.

CDR3 sequence reads: CASSLADRVGFYGYTF. The CDR3 coding sequence is TGTGCCAGCAGTTTAGCCGATCGGGTCGGGTTCTATGGCTACACCTTC. The V call is TRBV28, the J call TRBJ1-2, with unresolved D. The V end lost 2 bases, the J end lost 4 bases, and 17 bases lay between the germline ends. The CDR3 runs to 16 residues. Germline V CDR1 and CDR2: MDHEN, SYDVKM.

The genes are TRBV4-1 and TRBJ2-7, with D hard to call. Trimming pared 4 bases from V and 4 bases from J, leaving 8 bases between. Germline V gives CDR1 MGHRA, CDR2 YSYEKL. This CDR3 contains 12 residues. The CDR3 DNA reads TGCGCCAGCAGCCCTGGTGGTTACGAGCAGTACTTC. It specifies CASSPGGYEQYF.

This chain joins TRBV28 and TRBJ2-5; TRBD2 might be the D (5 bases). The CDR3 is 16 amino acids. Germline V gives CDR1 MDHEN, CDR2 SYDVKM. Trimming left V 5 bases short and J 0 bases short, with 16 bases between. The CDR3 nucleotides read TGTGCCAGCAGTCCCAGACAAGACTACCACCAAGAGACCCAGTACTTC. Encoded protein: CASSPRQDYHQETQYF. Drawing the rest from reference TRBV28 and TRBJ2-5, the complete variable domain is DVKVTQSSRYLVKRTGEKVFLECVQDMDHENMFWYRQDPGLGLRLIYFSYDVKMKEKGDIPEGYSVSREKKERFSLILESASTNQTSMYLCASSPRQDYHQETQYFGPGTRLLVL.

This clone was seen a handful of times. This rearrangement joins TRBV7-2 to TRBJ2-2; 8 bases map to TRBD1. The CDR3 totals 15 residues. Per the germline V gene, CDR1 is SGHTA and CDR2 is FQGNSA. After removal of 5 bases from V and 4 bases from J, the junction contained 6 bases not matched to a gene. The DNA of the CDR3 is TGTGCCAGCAGCCGGGACAGGCGTTCCACCGGGGAGCTGTTTTTT. Protein sequence: CASSRDRRSTGELFF. Drawing the rest from reference TRBV7-2 and TRBJ2-2, the complete variable domain is GAGVSQSPSNKVTEKGKDVELRCDPISGHTALYWYRQSLGQGLEFLIYFQGNSAPDKSGLPSDRFSAERTGGSVSTLTIQRTQQEDSAVYLCASSRDRRSTGELFFGEGSRLTVL.

The V call is TRBV6-5, the J call TRBJ2-2, with a possible D match to TRBD2 (5 bases). The V end lost 6 bases, the J end lost 7 bases, and 15 bases lay between the germline ends. The V gene's germline CDR1 is MNHEY and CDR2 SVGAGI. The CDR3 is made up of 14 amino acids. Here the CDR3 reads CASRRARIVGELFF. The CDR3 DNA reads TGTGCCAGCAGGCGGGCACGTATTGTCGGGGAGCTGTTTTTT.

This chain joins TRBV2 and TRBJ2-6, with 7 bases identical to TRBD2. Germline V gene data show CDR1 as SNHLY and CDR2 as FYNNEI. This CDR3 contains 13 residues. V gave up 8 bases and J gave up 3 bases; unmatched junction bases: 1. The CDR3 sequence is CASGRGGANVLTF. The CDR3 DNA reads as TGTGCCAGCGGGAGGGGTGGGGCCAACGTCCTGACTTTC.

The rearrangement links TRBV6-4 to TRBJ2-5, with TRBD2 identical over 9 bases. The V gene's germline CDR1 is MRHNA and CDR2 SNTAGT. This CDR3 is 15 amino acids long. The ends lost 3 bases at V and 3 bases at J; junction bases unmatched: 5. This chain's CDR3 is CASSESASGEETQYF. CDR3 nucleotides: TGTGCCAGCAGTGAATCGGCTAGCGGGGAAGAGACCCAGTACTTC.

This clone was seen once. The chain carries TRBV5-1 and TRBJ2-1; D uncertain. The V end was cut by 1 base, the J end by 4 bases, with 18 bases between. CDR1 and CDR2 (germline): SGHRS, YFSETQ. This CDR3 is 17 amino acids long. CDR3 in DNA: TGCGCCAGCAGCTTGAGTCTCGGCGCTACGTCTTACAATGAGCAGTTCTTC. It specifies CASSLSLGATSYNEQFF.

This chain links TRBV5-1 with TRBJ1-1, with TRBD1 matching 7 bases. CDR3 size: 13 residues. Germline lookup yields CDR1 SGHRS and CDR2 YFSETQ. The V segment lost 1 base and the J segment 5 bases; nucleotides outside the gene matches: 2. CDR3 in DNA: TGCGCCAGCAGCTTGAACAGGGGAACTGAAGCTTTCTTT. Translation gives CASSLNRGTEAFF.

This chain uses TRBV10-3 with TRBJ2-7, with D unclear. V dropped 4 bases and J dropped 4 bases, with 8 bases sitting between them. Germline V gene lookup returns CDR1 ENHRY and CDR2 SYGVKD. CDR3 length: 12 amino acids. The CDR3 DNA reads TGTGCCATCAGTGCGGACCTATACGAGCAGTACTTC. Its translation is CAISADLYEQYF.

The rearrangement links TRBV5-1 to TRBJ2-7; TRBD2 aligns across 15 bases. The CDR3 is 16 amino acids. V lost 4 bases and J lost 5; bases outside the gene matches: 7. CDR1 SGHRS and CDR2 YFSETQ come from the germline V gene. The CDR3 loop reads CASSGTSGRPLHEQYF. The DNA of the CDR3 is TGCGCCAGCAGCGGGACTAGCGGGAGGCCGCTCCACGAGCAGTACTTC.